A single sample gave rise to the 15 T cell receptor beta chains below, sequenced in a study of blood T cell repertoires in COVID-19. Here immunoSEQ multiplex PCR was the method, and the copy in TCRdb shows in-frame clones only, minus some. The table has 200,000 to 300,000 clones, 70% to 90% seen once. Sequenced input: peripheral blood. Receptors originate from a man in his late teens or twenties with active or convalescent COVID-19.

V and J are TRBV5-4 and TRBJ1-2, with 9 bases lining up with TRBD1. Germline V gene sequence: CDR1 SGHNT, CDR2 YYREEE (reference sequence). V shed 4 bases, J shed 3 bases, and the junction held 4 bases outside the gene matches. CDR3 size: 14 residues. This CDR3 is CASSTWTGDYGYTF. In DNA, the CDR3 is TGTGCCAGCAGCACGTGGACAGGGGACTATGGCTACACCTTC.

In DNA, the CDR3 is TGTGCCAGCAGTTTATACGGACAGGGCGCCCAGCATTTT. Its translation is CASSLYGQGAQHF. The J gene is TRBJ1-5, the V gene TRBV28, with 8 bases matching TRBD1. Trimming at V came to 1 base and at J to 11 bases, leaving 4 bases not matched to a gene. CDR1 and CDR2 (germline): MDHEN, SYDVKM. This CDR3 is built from 13 residues.

The J gene is TRBJ2-4, the V gene TRBV23-1, with 9 nucleotides matching TRBD2. TRBV23-1 is an ORF; its function is uncertain. This CDR3 comprises 18 residues. The ends lost 4 bases at V and 9 bases at J; junction bases unmatched: 19. The CDR3 coding sequence is TGCGCCAGCAGTCCGCGGGAGGGCCTTTTCGGTTACCCGGTCATTCAGTACTTC. It yields the protein CASSPREGLFGYPVIQYF.

This clone was recorded only once. The rearrangement links TRBV9 to TRBJ1-3, with 9 bases identical to TRBD1. V lost 0 bases to trimming and J lost 3 bases; unmatched junction nucleotides: 4. This CDR3 region has 16 residues. Germline V gives CDR1 SGDLS, CDR2 YYNGEE. CDR3 region: CASSVGGQGNGNTIYF. Here the CDR3 DNA reads TGTGCCAGCAGCGTAGGGGGACAGGGCAATGGAAACACCATATATTTT.

This clone has more than one count but fewer than ten. V is TRBV15 and J is TRBJ2-7; 8 positions match TRBD2. Germline V CDR1 and CDR2: LNHNV, YYDKDF (reference sequence). V was pared by 5 bases and J by 1 base, with 7 bases of the junction left unmatched. CDR3 size: 15 residues. The CDR3 DNA follows: TGTGCCACCAGCGGGGAGAGCGGGAGATCCTACGAGCAGTACTTC. Amino acids: CATSGESGRSYEQYF. Filled out from reference TRBV15 and TRBJ2-7, the complete variable domain reads DAMVIQNPRYQVTQFGKPVTLSCSQTLNHNVMYWYQQKSSQAPKLLFHYYDKDFNNEADTPDNFQSRRPNTSFCFLDIRSPGLGDTAMYLCATSGESGRSYEQYFGPGTRLTVT.

The rearrangement uses TRBV7-8 and TRBJ1-4; 7 nucleotides agree with TRBD1. The CDR3 covers 15 residues. Germline trimming cut 2 bases from V and 6 bases from J; bases unmatched to any gene: 6. CDR1 SGHVS and CDR2 FQNEAQ come from the germline V gene. The CDR3 loop is CASSLSRGRDEKLFF. The CDR3 DNA follows: TGTGCCAGCAGCTTATCGAGGGGGCGAGATGAAAAACTGTTTTTT. Full variable domain (rest looked up from reference TRBV7-8 and TRBJ1-4): GAGVSQSPRYKVAKRGQDVALRCDPISGHVSLFWYQQALGQGPEFLTYFQNEAQLDKSGLPSDRFFAERPEGSVSTLKIQRTQQEDSAVYLCASSLSRGRDEKLFFGSGTQLSVL.

The CDR3 DNA is TGTGCCAGCAGTACCCCCCGCACAGGGGCCCAAGAGACCCAGTACTTC. Amino acids: CASSTPRTGAQETQYF. V gene TRBV28 combines with J gene TRBJ2-5, with 7 positions matching TRBD1. V dropped 5 bases and J dropped 1; count of bases not matched to a gene: 10. CDR1 and CDR2 from the germline V gene are MDHEN and SYDVKM. This CDR3 comprises 16 residues. Full variable domain (outside the CDR3, taken from reference TRBV28 and TRBJ2-5): DVKVTQSSRYLVKRTGEKVFLECVQDMDHENMFWYRQDPGLGLRLIYFSYDVKMKEKGDIPEGYSVSREKKERFSLILESASTNQTSMYLCASSTPRTGAQETQYFGPGTRLLVL.

The CDR3 sequence: CASSLGAQNTEAFF. In nucleotides, the CDR3 is TGCGCCAGCAGCTTGGGGGCCCAGAACACTGAAGCTTTCTTT. The rearrangement links TRBV5-1 to TRBJ1-1, with unresolved D. The CDR3 covers 14 residues. CDR1 and CDR2 (germline): SGHRS, YFSETQ. Trimming took off 0 bases at V and 1 base at J, with 7 bases between the two ends.

The rearrangement joins TRBV7-8 to TRBJ2-3; D is perhaps TRBD2 (6 bases). Per germline, CDR1 SGHVS and CDR2 FQNEAQ. The CDR3 spans 14 residues. Between the trimmed V and J ends, which lost 3 bases and 2 bases, there was a span of 9 bases. Here the CDR3 DNA reads TGTGCCAGCAGCTTGATGGGACTCACAGATACGCAGTATTTT. Residues: CASSLMGLTDTQYF.

This rearrangement joins TRBV4-3 to TRBJ2-7; possible D gene TRBD1, 6 bases. V dropped 0 bases and J dropped 6 bases, with 6 bases sitting between them. Germline-derived CDR1 and CDR2 are LGHNA and YSLEER. This CDR3 comprises 12 residues. CDR3 bases: TGCGCCAGCAGCCAAGAAGGGGGCGAGCAGTACTTC. It encodes CASSQEGGEQYF.

V usage is TRBV7-2 and J usage is TRBJ2-7; the D gene is possibly TRBD2 (6 bases). The CDR3 runs to 13 residues. Looked up from germline, CDR1 is SGHTA and CDR2 is FQGNSA. The ends were cut back, 3 bases at V and 3 bases at J, with 9 bases in the middle. The CDR3 coding sequence is TGTGCCAGCAGCTTGGGGACTCGCTACGAGCAGTACTTC. Protein product: CASSLGTRYEQYF. The complete variable domain, with remaining parts taken from reference TRBV7-2 and TRBJ2-7, reads GAGVSQSPSNKVTEKGKDVELRCDPISGHTALYWYRQSLGQGLEFLIYFQGNSAPDKSGLPSDRFSAERTGGSVSTLTIQRTQQEDSAVYLCASSLGTRYEQYFGPGTRLTVT.

The chain combines TRBV29-1 with TRBJ2-5; D gene unclear. V lost 4 bases and J 3 bases, leaving 6 bases between the germline ends. The CDR3 totals 11 residues. Germline V lookup: CDR1 SQVTM, CDR2 ANQGSEA. The CDR3 loop is CSVVVEETQYF. In DNA form, the CDR3 reads TGCAGCGTTGTCGTCGAAGAGACCCAGTACTTC.

On this clone itself: A read error may account for a junction end that differs from germline. V and J are TRBV7-8 and TRBJ2-3, with TRBD1 matching 11 bases. The CDR3 contains 18 residues. CDR1 SGHVS and CDR2 FQNEAQ come from the germline V gene. This CDR3 reads CASSLADRGLLGTDTQYF. DNA of the CDR3: TGTGCCAGCAGCCTAGCGGACAGGGGGCTTTTGGGCACAGATACGCAGTATTTT.

V is TRBV7-3 and J is TRBJ1-4, with TRBD1 identical over 7 bases. This CDR3 has 15 residues. Germline values: CDR1 SGHTA, CDR2 FQGTGA. Losses at the gene ends were 5 bases for V and 4 bases for J; bases not matched to a gene: 7. CDR3: CASSEGGSHNEKLFF. CDR3 bases: TGTGCCAGCAGCGAAGGGGGCAGTCATAATGAAAAACTGTTTTTT.

The CDR3 reads CASSSHLRTGEEAFF. The CDR3, as DNA: TGTGCCAGCAGCTCCCACCTGAGGACAGGGGAAGAAGCTTTCTTT. This chain uses TRBV7-9 with TRBJ1-1, with 9 bases lining up with TRBD1. The germline CDR1 and CDR2 sequences are SEHNR and FQNEAQ (reference sequence). The CDR3 sequence is 15 residues long. V gave up 4 bases and J gave up 8 bases; unmatched junction bases: 11.